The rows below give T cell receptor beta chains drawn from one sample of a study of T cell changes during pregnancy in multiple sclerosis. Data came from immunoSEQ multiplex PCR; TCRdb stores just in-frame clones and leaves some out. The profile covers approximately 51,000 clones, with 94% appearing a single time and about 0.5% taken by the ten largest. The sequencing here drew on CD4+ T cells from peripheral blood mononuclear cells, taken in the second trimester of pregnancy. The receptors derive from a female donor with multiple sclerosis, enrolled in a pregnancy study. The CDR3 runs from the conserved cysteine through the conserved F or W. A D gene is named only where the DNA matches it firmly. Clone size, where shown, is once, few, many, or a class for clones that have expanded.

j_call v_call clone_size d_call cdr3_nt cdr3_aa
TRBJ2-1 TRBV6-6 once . TGTGCCAGCAGTTCGATACCTGAGGGCGCGGAGCAGTTCTTC CASSSIPEGAEQFF
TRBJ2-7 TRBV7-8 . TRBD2 TGTGCCAGCAGCTTAGGGGGGAGGGGTGGCGACCGACTTTACGAGCAGTACTTC CASSLGGRGGDRLYEQYF
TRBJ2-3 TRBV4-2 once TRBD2 TGTGCCAGCAGCCAAGAACGTGGCGGGGGGGCCGAGGTTACGCAGTATTTT CASSQERGGGAEVTQYF
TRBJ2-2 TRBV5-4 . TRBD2 TGTGCCAGCAGCCCCAGGGGAGCGGGGGCTCTCACCGGGGAGCTGTTTTTT CASSPRGAGALTGELFF
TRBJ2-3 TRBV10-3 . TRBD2 TGTGCCATCAGTATCCCTAGCGGGGGCACAGATACGCAGTATTTT CAISIPSGGTDTQYF
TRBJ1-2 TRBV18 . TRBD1 TGTGCCAGCTCGCGGACAGGGTGGGAAGGCTACACCTTC CASSRTGWEGYTF
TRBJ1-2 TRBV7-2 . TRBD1 TGTGCCAGCAGCTTAAGTGGACAGGGCGTTTTCGGCTACACCTTC CASSLSGQGVFGYTF
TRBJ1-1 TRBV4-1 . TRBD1 TGCGCCAGCGCACCTTTCCACGGGACAGGGTACCTTATGAACACTGAAGCTTTCTTT CASAPFHGTGYLMNTEAFF
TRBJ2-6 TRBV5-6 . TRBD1 TGTGCCAGCAGCAAACAGGGGACTGGGGCCAACGTCCTGACTTTC CASSKQGTGANVLTF
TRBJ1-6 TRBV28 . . TGTGCCAGCAGATTCCCGGGAGCCCCGCGGGCACCCCTCCACTTT CASRFPGAPRAPLHF
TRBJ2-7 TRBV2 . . TGTGCCAGCAGTGAGACAGGATCTTACTACGAGCAGTACTTC CASSETGSYYEQYF
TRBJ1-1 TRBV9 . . TGTGCCAGCAGCGTAGCAGAACAACAGATGATGAACACTGAAGCTTTCTTT CASSVAEQQMMNTEAFF
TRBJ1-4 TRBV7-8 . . TGTGCCAGCAGCTCCAGGGGAACTAATGAAAAACTGTTTTTT CASSSRGTNEKLFF
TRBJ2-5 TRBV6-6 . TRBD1 TGTGCCAGCAGTTACTCGCGGACAGGGGCGGAGACCCAGTACTTC CASSYSRTGAETQYF
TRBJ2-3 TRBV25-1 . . TGTGCCAGCAGGACTGCGAAACCAGATACGCAGTATTTT CASRTAKPDTQYF
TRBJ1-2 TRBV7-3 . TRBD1 TGTGCCAGCAGCTTGGCCGGGACAGGGGGCGCGGACTATGGCTACACCTTC CASSLAGTGGADYGYTF
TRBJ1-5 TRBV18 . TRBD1 TGTGCCAGCTCACCCGGACAGGGGGCCAATCAGCCCCAGCATTTT CASSPGQGANQPQHF
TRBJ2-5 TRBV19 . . TGTGCCAGTAGTTCCCTCCGGACTATACAGGAGACCCAGTACTTC CASSSLRTIQETQYF
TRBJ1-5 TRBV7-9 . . TGTGCCAGCAGCCCCGGGGGAAATCAGCCCCAGCATTTT CASSPGGNQPQHF
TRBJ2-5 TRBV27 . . TGTGCCAGCAGTTTGTTCGGCGACTCCCGGAGCAGGCGGGCGGGAGAGACCCAGTACTTC CASSLFGDSRSRRAGETQYF